One and the same sample provided the 13 T cell receptor beta chains below, sequenced in a study of control samples from healthy donors and cancer patients. Sequencing was performed with immunoSEQ multiplex PCR; in TCRdb, only in-frame clones are kept and a portion is missing. The sample shows around 200,000 clones, 91% of them seen only once. Sequencing used blood. Receptors were obtained from a woman aged 30 to 39 in good health.

This clone was picked up one time. This chain connects TRBV9 to TRBJ2-5, with D perhaps matching TRBD1 (6 bases). Germline V gene sequence: CDR1 SGDLS, CDR2 YYNGEE. The CDR3 totals 18 residues. Trimming cost V 3 bases and J 2 bases, with 23 bases left between them. CDR3 region: CASSASTDRPQIQETQYF. CDR3 DNA sequence: TGTGCCAGCAGCGCCTCCACCGACAGGCCCCAGATACAAGAGACCCAGTACTTC.

This chain links TRBV20-1 with TRBJ2-3; D gene unclear. The germline V gene encodes CDR1 DFQATT and CDR2 SNEGSKA (reference sequence). CDR3 length equals 10 residues. Trimming took 2 bases from V and 11 from J, leaving 8 bases between them. Here the CDR3 DNA reads TGCAGTGCTAGAATGGTTGGGCAGTATTTT. Its protein is CSARMVGQYF.

The chain combines TRBV3-1 (or the pseudogene TRBV3-2) with TRBJ1-6; the D is unclear. This CDR3 has 16 residues. Germline V gene sequence: CDR1 LGHDT, CDR2 YNNKEL (reference sequence). The V end was cut by 1 base, the J end by 6 bases, with 13 bases between. The CDR3 is CASSQGLVGFNSPLHF. The CDR3 nucleotides are TGTGCCAGCAGCCAAGGTCTGGTGGGGTTTAATTCACCCCTCCACTTT.

J is TRBJ2-5 and V is TRBV7-9, with 11 bases aligning to TRBD2. The CDR3 runs to 15 residues. Germline values: CDR1 SEHNR, CDR2 FQNEAQ (reference sequence). The J segment lost 2 bases and the V segment lost 2 bases, leaving 1 base of the junction unmatched. The CDR3 loop is CASSLRTSGQETQYF. CDR3 coding DNA: TGTGCCAGCAGCTTACGGACTAGCGGGCAAGAGACCCAGTACTTC.

The rearrangement uses TRBV4-3 and TRBJ1-6; tentative D call: TRBD1 (6 bases). V shed 0 bases and J shed 7 bases, with 13 bases lying between them. The CDR3 is 16 residues long. The germline V gene has CDR1 LGHNA and CDR2 YSLEER. CDR3 bases: TGCGCCAGCAGCCAAGAGTTTAACAGGGCGAATTCACCCCTCCACTTT. Encoded protein: CASSQEFNRANSPLHF.

The genes are TRBV10-1 and TRBJ1-1; the D is unclear. The CDR3 runs 12 residues. Germline V gene sequence: CDR1 WNHNN, CDR2 SYGVQD (reference sequence). The V gene lost 4 bases and the J gene lost 0 bases, with 3 bases spanning the gap. The CDR3 coding sequence is TGCGCCAGCAGTGGGGTGAACACTGAAGCTTTCTTT. Translated, it gives CASSGVNTEAFF.

CDR3 coding DNA: TGTGCCAGCAGCTTAAGGGTGACTAGCGGGGGCTACAATGAGCAGTTCTTC. Its protein product is CASSLRVTSGGYNEQFF. V and J are TRBV13 and TRBJ2-1; 12 positions match TRBD2. CDR3 length: 17 residues. Trimming removed 2 bases from V and 3 bases from J; junction bases left unmatched: 5. CDR1 is PRHDT, CDR2 FYEKMQ, per germline (reference sequence).

V gene TRBV5-4 combines with J gene TRBJ2-5; the D gene could be TRBD1 or TRBD2 (5 bases each). The germline V gene has CDR1 SGHNT and CDR2 YYREEE (reference sequence). The CDR3 loop spans 14 amino acids. Trimming removed 4 bases from V and 7 bases from J, with 17 bases in between. CDR3 nucleotide sequence: TGTGCCAGCAGCAAACCCCGGGACGTCGGGACCCAGTACTTC. Its translation: CASSKPRDVGTQYF.

The chain uses TRBV19 and TRBJ1-3, with D perhaps matching TRBD1 (5 bases). The germline V and J ends were trimmed by 3 bases and 1 base, with 10 bases remaining between them. There are 15 residues in the CDR3. Germline V CDR1 and CDR2: LNHDA, SQIVND (reference sequence). DNA for the CDR3: TGTGCCAGTAGTATGTCCCCAGGGTCTGGAAACACCATATATTTT. Its protein is CASSMSPGSGNTIYF.

This rearrangement joins TRBV20-1 to TRBJ2-3; 10 positions match TRBD2. The trim removed 3 bases at V and 2 bases at J, leaving 5 bases unmatched. Germline V lookup: CDR1 DFQATT, CDR2 SNEGSKA (reference sequence). This CDR3 contains 15 residues. Here the CDR3 reads CSASQLAGLTDTQYF. The CDR3 nucleotides read TGCAGTGCTAGTCAACTAGCGGGGCTCACAGATACGCAGTATTTT.

The gene calls are TRBV19 and TRBJ1-2, with D perhaps matching TRBD1 (6 bases). The V gene lost 5 bases and the J gene lost 4 bases, with 8 bases spanning the gap. Germline V gene lookup returns CDR1 LNHDA and CDR2 SQIVND (reference sequence). This CDR3 is built from 12 residues. As DNA, the CDR3 is TGTGCCAGTAGTCCCAGGGGCTATGGCTACACCTTC. Translating it yields CASSPRGYGYTF.

The chain links TRBV6-1 to TRBJ1-4; D not certain. V shed 0 bases and J shed 3 bases, with 8 bases lying between them. This CDR3 is 15 amino acids long. The germline V gene encodes CDR1 MNHNS and CDR2 SASEGT. Written as DNA, the CDR3 is TGTGCCAGCAGTGAAGCGAGTACGGCTAATGAAAAACTGTTTTTT. This encodes CASSEASTANEKLFF.

In this sample, this clone turned up a few times. The gene calls are TRBV6-5 and TRBJ1-1, with 8 positions matching TRBD1. Per germline, CDR1 MNHEY and CDR2 SVGAGI. There are 14 residues in the CDR3. V shed 5 bases, J shed 5 bases, and the junction held 7 bases outside the gene matches. The CDR3 nucleotides read TGTGCCAGCAGTACAGGGGGAAAGGGGACTGAAGCTTTCTTT. Its translation: CASSTGGKGTEAFF.